The 3 T cell receptor beta chains below come from one sample, sequenced in a study of PD-1 blockade in classical Hodgkin lymphoma. As to time point: cycle 4 day 1 (C4D1), after 6 weeks of nivolumab. Every patient had relapsed following autologous stem cell transplantation, and cohorts differed in brentuximab vedotin exposure. Data came from immunoSEQ multiplex PCR; TCRdb stores just in-frame clones and leaves some out. The sample carries some 19,000 clones, more than 75% recorded once. The sequencing here drew on peripheral blood mononuclear cells (PBMCs), taken before the fourth cycle of nivolumab. These receptors were taken from a human donor with classical Hodgkin lymphoma.

The chain has TRBV10-3 and TRBJ1-1; 10 nucleotides agree with TRBD1. The trim removed 4 bases at V and 3 bases at J, leaving 8 bases unmatched. The CDR3 totals 16 residues. Germline V gives CDR1 ENHRY, CDR2 SYGVKD. DNA for the CDR3: TGTGCCATCAGTGCTAGCCCCGGGACAGGGGACACTGAAGCTTTCTTT. This encodes CAISASPGTGDTEAFF.

J is TRBJ1-5 and V is TRBV6-5; D gene uncertain. The CDR3 runs to 15 residues. Trimming left V 0 bases short and J 3 bases short, with 9 bases between. CDR1 is MNHEY, CDR2 SVGAGI, per germline. The CDR3 nucleotides are TGTGCCAGCAGTTACTCCGGTGTTGCCAATCAGCCCCAGCATTTT. Encoded protein: CASSYSGVANQPQHF.

By sample share, this clone is medium-sized. The chain joins TRBV5-1 to TRBJ2-5, with 8 nucleotides matching TRBD2. This CDR3 has 14 residues. After removal of 4 bases from V and 6 bases from J, the junction contained 8 bases not matched to a gene. Germline CDR1 is SGHRS and CDR2 is YFSETQ. CDR3 protein: CASSPWTSKKTQYF. CDR3 bases: TGCGCCAGCAGCCCCTGGACTAGCAAGAAGACCCAGTACTTC.